Below, 26 T cell receptor beta chains from the same sample are listed, as sequenced in a study of T cells in Graves' hyperthyroidism and ophthalmopathy. Using RNA transcripts as the source, TCR beta CDR3 regions were amplified. The primer set for the first-round RT-PCR of the TCR CDR3 was HTBI. TCRdb reprocessed the multiplex PCR reads with MiXCR, giving one entry per CDR3 protein. The top ten hold 45% to 50% of the sample, which has a few hundred thousand distinct CDR3 sequences, 15% to 20% seen once. The sequencing input was blood. These TCRs come from a woman aged 45-59 years with Graves' hyperthyroidism.

At least ten counts were recorded for this clonotype. The rearrangement uses TRBV12-3 or TRBV12-4 and TRBJ1-2; D possibly corresponds to TRBD1 (6 bases). Deletions cut 5 bases from V and 4 bases from J, with 14 bases between. The CDR3 runs 14 residues. The CDR3 coding sequence is TGTGCCAGCAGTAGGGAGACAGGAGGCTATGGCTACACCTTC. Residues: CASSRETGGYGYTF.

This clonotype turned up a few times. The chain has TRBV5-6 and TRBJ1-2, with TRBD1 matching over 7 bases. The V gene end was trimmed by 4 bases and the J gene end by 0 bases; junction bases not matched to a gene: 9. CDR1 and CDR2 (germline): SGHDT, YYEEEE. The CDR3 covers 16 residues. This CDR3 is CASSMGGDSTNYGYTF. The CDR3 DNA is TGTGCCAGCAGCATGGGGGGGGACAGCACTAACTATGGCTACACCTTC.

Many counts were recorded for this clonotype. Germline is not matched at one junction end, which may reflect a read error. The rearrangement links TRBV7-8 to TRBJ2-7; tentatively, D is TRBD1 or TRBD2 (5 bases each). The CDR3 runs to 15 residues. The V gene's germline CDR1 is SGHVS and CDR2 FQNEAQ. Written as DNA, the CDR3 is TGTGCCAGCAGCGTAGCTTTCGGGGCTCTCTACGAGCAGTACTTC. It codes for CASSVAFGALYEQYF.

The gene calls are TRBV4-2 and TRBJ1-2; no clear D. The V end was cut by 2 bases, the J end by 2 bases, with 18 bases between. The CDR3 loop spans 17 amino acids. Germline assignment: CDR1 LGHNA and CDR2 YNFKEQ. CDR3 sequence reads: CASSQTPSGETNYGYTF. The CDR3 DNA is TGTGCCAGCAGCCAAACCCCGAGCGGGGAGACGAACTATGGCTACACCTTC.

In this sample, this clonotype turned up a few times. This sequence joins TRBV27 and TRBJ1-6; D might be TRBD1 (6 bases). V was clipped by 3 bases and J by 9 bases, with 21 bases between them. The CDR3 is made up of 17 amino acids. Germline CDR1 is MNHEY and CDR2 is SMNVEV (reference sequence). Written as DNA, the CDR3 is TGTGCCAGCAGTTTCGAGGGGGGATCTGGGTTTGGTTCACCCCTCCACTTT. It yields the protein CASSFEGGSGFGSPLHF.

Ten or more counts support this clonotype. This rearrangement joins TRBV6-2 or TRBV6-3 to TRBJ1-3; D remains unclear. V shed 8 bases and J shed 6 bases, with 11 bases lying between them. This CDR3 is built from 12 residues. CDR1 and CDR2 from the germline V gene are MNHEY and SVGEGT. This CDR3 reads CASLREENTIYF. Written as DNA, the CDR3 is TGTGCCAGCTTGCGGGAAGAAAACACCATATATTTT.

This clonotype showed up many times. The rearrangement links TRBV5-1 to TRBJ1-2; D unclear. CDR3 length: 14 amino acids. Germline assignment: CDR1 SGHRS and CDR2 YFSETQ. Trimming took off 0 bases at V and 7 bases at J, with 13 bases between the two ends. The CDR3 DNA is TGCGCCAGCAGCTTGGATAGCAGAATGGGTGGCTACACCTTC. Encoded protein: CASSLDSRMGGYTF.

J is TRBJ1-2 and V is TRBV11-2, with 11 bases aligning to TRBD1. Germline loops: CDR1 SGHAT, CDR2 FQNNGV. CDR3 length equals 18 residues. Germline trimming cut 5 bases from V and 6 bases from J; bases unmatched to any gene: 17. The CDR3 spells CASSNTGTGGAELDGYTF. The CDR3 DNA reads TGTGCCAGCAGCAATACCGGGACAGGGGGTGCCGAACTGGATGGCTACACCTTC.

DNA of the CDR3: TGTGCCAGCAGCCCGGGACAGGCAACCCTCAACGGCTACACCTTC. Translating gives CASSPGQATLNGYTF. This chain links TRBV5-8 with TRBJ1-2; 8 bases line up with TRBD1. Germline CDR1 is SGHTS and CDR2 is YDEGEE. With V trimmed by 4 bases and J by 8 bases, 13 bases remained unmatched. This CDR3 is 15 amino acids long.

V and J are TRBV6-1 and TRBJ1-4, with D tentatively TRBD1 (6 bases). The germline V gene encodes CDR1 MNHNS and CDR2 SASEGT. The V and J ends lost 2 bases and 7 bases respectively, with 11 bases between them. This CDR3 has 14 amino acids. The CDR3 bases are TGTGCCAGCAGTGAAAGGCAGGGGCGTGAAAAACTGTTTTTT. Encoded protein: CASSERQGREKLFF.

The table lists this clonotype with many counts. The genes are TRBV6-1 and TRBJ1-2; D call uncertain. Germline V gives CDR1 MNHNS, CDR2 SASEGT. This CDR3 has 11 amino acids. The V gene lost 6 bases and the J gene lost 0 bases, with 2 bases spanning the gap. The CDR3 DNA is TGTGCCAGCAGAGCTAACTATGGCTACACCTTC. It is translated as CASRANYGYTF.

The V and J genes are TRBV6-9 and TRBJ2-3, with unresolved D. The germline CDR1 and CDR2 sequences are MNHGY and SVAAGI. V lost 10 bases to trimming and J lost 4 bases, with 30 bases between them. This CDR3 contains 18 residues. CDR3: CATRWPHQGYSPADTQYF. The CDR3 nucleotides are TGTGCCACCCGTTGGCCCCACCAAGGGTATAGTCCAGCAGATACGCAGTATTTT.

The gene calls are TRBV20-1 and TRBJ1-6; a weak D match, TRBD1 (6 bases). The CDR3 totals 15 residues. Between the trimmed V and J ends, which lost 0 bases and 7 bases, there was a span of 13 bases. The germline V gene encodes CDR1 DFQATT and CDR2 SNEGSKA (reference sequence). This CDR3 is CSARDPRDKNSPLHF. In DNA, the CDR3 is TGCAGTGCTAGAGACCCCCGGGACAAAAATTCACCCCTCCACTTT.

The rearrangement uses TRBV6-1 and TRBJ1-5; D remains ambiguous. CDR3 length equals 14 residues. In germline, CDR1 is MNHNS, CDR2 SASEGT. V was trimmed by 6 bases and J by 1 base, leaving 10 bases between them. The CDR3 DNA reads TGTGCCAGCAGCCGGGAAGGAAGCAATCAGCCCCAGCATTTT. It translates to CASSREGSNQPQHF.

J is TRBJ2-1 and V is TRBV5-1, with 11 nucleotides matching TRBD1. CDR1 and CDR2 (germline): SGHRS, YFSETQ. This CDR3 is built from 16 residues. V was pared by 5 bases and J by 9 bases, with 13 bases of the junction left unmatched. CDR3 in DNA: TGCGCCAGCAGACCAGGACAGGGGGCGCGATCAAGTGAGCAGTTCTTC. Residues: CASRPGQGARSSEQFF.

This clonotype occurred many times. The chain couples TRBV7-9 to TRBJ2-1, with 15 bases that match TRBD2. Germline CDR1 and CDR2: SEHNR and FQNEAQ (reference sequence). With V trimmed by 6 bases and J by 0 bases, 3 bases remained unmatched. The CDR3 totals 17 residues. CDR3 protein: CASRGTSGGSSYNEQFF. In nucleotides, the CDR3 is TGTGCCAGCAGGGGGACTAGCGGGGGGAGCTCCTACAATGAGCAGTTCTTC.

This clonotype was counted many times. The chain has TRBV30 and TRBJ2-3; 9 bases are shared with TRBD2. The trim removed 4 bases at V and 2 bases at J, leaving 4 bases unmatched. The length of the CDR3 is 14 residues. Germline values: CDR1 GTSNPN, CDR2 SVGIG (reference sequence). This CDR3 is CAWNSGRSTDTQYF. CDR3 coding DNA: TGTGCCTGGAATAGCGGGAGATCCACAGATACGCAGTATTTT.

The V and J genes are TRBV10-3 and TRBJ1-3; perhaps TRBD1 as D (5 bases). Germline lookup yields CDR1 ENHRY and CDR2 SYGVKD. V lost 6 bases and J lost 0, with 12 bases in between. CDR3 length: 15 residues. This CDR3 is CAISPGTGSGNTIYF. The CDR3 nucleotides read TGTGCCATCAGCCCTGGGACGGGCTCTGGAAACACCATATATTTT.

This clonotype has ten or more counts. V and J are TRBV12-3 or TRBV12-4 and TRBJ1-2, with 8 bases fitting TRBD1. The CDR3 sequence is 13 residues long. Trimming removed 6 bases from V and 8 bases from J; junction bases left unmatched: 8. The CDR3 sequence: CASRFAGQGGYTF. As DNA, the CDR3 is TGTGCCAGCAGGTTCGCCGGACAGGGAGGCTACACCTTC.

This clonotype was detected only a few times. The gene calls are TRBV6-1 and TRBJ2-4; TRBD2 matches at 10 bases. The length of the CDR3 is 14 residues. V dropped 6 bases and J dropped 6; count of bases not matched to a gene: 5. Germline assignment: CDR1 MNHNS and CDR2 SASEGT. In DNA form, the CDR3 reads TGTGCCAGCAGAGAGGCTAGCGGGGGAAACATTCAGTACTTC. It translates to CASREASGGNIQYF.

This clonotype was counted a few times. The chain is built from TRBV6-1 and TRBJ1-5, with 8 bases lining up with TRBD1. The CDR3 length is 12 residues. CDR1 and CDR2 (germline): MNHNS, SASEGT. V trimming: 11 bases; J trimming: 7 bases; junction bases outside the gene matches: 7. In DNA, the CDR3 is TGTGCCGTGCAACAGGGGGTCCAGCCCCAGCATTTT. This encodes CAVQQGVQPQHF.

This clonotype was seen ten or more times. The CDR3 DNA reads TGTGCCAGCAGCAATCAACCGGGTTCACCCCTCCACTTT. It translates to CASSNQPGSPLHF. The rearrangement links TRBV2 to TRBJ1-6; D not certain. CDR3 length: 13 amino acids. Germline V lookup: CDR1 SNHLY, CDR2 FYNNEI. V lost 6 bases, J lost 9 bases, and 12 bases lay in between.

Points on this clonotype: This may arise from a read error, as a much more abundant clone is one base away. The CDR3, as DNA: TGTGCCAGCAGAAACAGGAGTGGTGATGAGCAGTTCTTC. Protein sequence: CASRNRSGDEQFF. V gene TRBV6-1 combines with J gene TRBJ2-1; TRBD1 is a possible D gene (5 bases). There are 13 residues in the CDR3. V was pared by 6 bases and J by 8 bases, with 14 bases between. Germline values: CDR1 MNHNS, CDR2 SASEGT.

Comment on this clonotype: Just one base apart from a much larger clone, this may be a read error. The rearrangement uses TRBV6-2 or TRBV6-3 and TRBJ2-7; D is unclear. The CDR3 loop spans 14 amino acids. V was trimmed by 5 bases and J by 2 bases, leaving 13 bases between them. Germline V gene sequence: CDR1 MNHEY, CDR2 SVGEGT. The CDR3 sequence is CASSDPGPPYEQYF. Here the CDR3 DNA reads TGTGCCAGCAGTGACCCCGGACCCCCCTACGAGCAGTACTTC.

This clonotype was picked up a small number of times. The V call is TRBV15, the J call TRBJ2-5; 7 bases align to TRBD1. V dropped 2 bases and J dropped 2; count of bases not matched to a gene: 8. CDR3 length: 16 residues. Germline loops: CDR1 LNHNV, CDR2 YYDKDF (reference sequence). This CDR3 reads CATSRHPMTGQETQYF. CDR3 bases: TGTGCCACCAGCAGACACCCCATGACAGGGCAAGAGACCCAGTACTTC.

This clonotype turned up a few times. The chain has TRBV6-4 and TRBJ2-2; D call uncertain. Per germline, CDR1 MRHNA and CDR2 SNTAGT. V was trimmed by 0 bases and J by 6 bases, leaving 2 bases between them. This CDR3 region has 12 residues. This CDR3 is CASSDSSGELFF. In nucleotides, the CDR3 is TGTGCCAGCAGTGACTCCTCCGGGGAGCTGTTTTTT.